This entry describes one T cell receptor beta chain. Some clones are missing from TCRdb's copy, which holds only in-frame ones; the method was immunoSEQ multiplex PCR. The table includes over 100,000 clones, around 89% detected once. This entry is derived from a study of blood T cell repertoires in COVID-19. This CDR3 spans 15 amino acids. Germline V lookup: CDR1 SGHNT, CDR2 YENEEA. Trimming at V came to 3 bases and at J to 4 bases, leaving 7 bases not matched to a gene. The sample consisted of peripheral blood. The chain joins TRBV11-3 to TRBJ2-5; the match to TRBD2 covers 8 bases. This receptor was taken from a human donor with acute or convalescent COVID-19. The donor label of this sample is uncertain. CDR3 sequence: CASSFGPGGGETQYF. The CDR3 DNA reads TGTGCCAGCAGCTTCGGTCCGGGAGGGGGAGAGACCCAGTACTTC.